This is a list of T cell receptor beta chains from one sample in a study of blood T cell repertoires in COVID-19. The repertoire was sequenced with immunoSEQ multiplex PCR; TCRdb's copy has only in-frame clones and lacks some. The sample includes fewer than 95,000 clones, 70% to 90% of them seen just once. The sequencing input was peripheral blood. The receptors come from a middle-aged man with acute or convalescent COVID-19. Both conserved end residues are part of each CDR3. The order of the fields is D gene, clone size, J gene, V gene, CDR3 DNA, CDR3 protein. A D gene is named only where the DNA matches it firmly. Size values are once, few and many counts, or a class for expanded clones, and some rows have none.

TRBD2 NA TRBJ2-2 TRBV10-3 TGTGCCATCACTACTCTAGCGGGGGAGCACACCGGGGAGCTGTTTTTT CAITTLAGEHTGELFF
TRBD2 NA TRBJ2-3 TRBV6-5 TGTGCCAGCAGTTATAGCGGGGTTAGCACAGATACGCAGTATTTT CASSYSGVSTDTQYF
NA NA TRBJ2-5 TRBV9 TGTGCCAGCAGCGGGGCCTTAGGGGGGACCCAGTACTTC CASSGALGGTQYF
TRBD1 NA TRBJ1-6 TRBV5-8 TGTGCCAGCAGCCCCGGGACAGGGGGTCTGTCTTCACCCCTCCACTTT CASSPGTGGLSSPLHF
NA NA TRBJ1-1 TRBV2 TGTGCCAGCAGAGAGACAGTGAGGGCTTTCTTT CASRETVRAFF
NA few TRBJ1-5 TRBV7-9 TGTGCCAGCAGCTTAGGGGACTTTCTCAATCAGCCCCAGCATTTT CASSLGDFLNQPQHF
TRBD1 NA TRBJ1-1 TRBV6-5 TGTGCCAGCAGGGACAGGGGTGGCACTGAAGCTTTCTTT CASRDRGGTEAFF
NA NA TRBJ2-7 TRBV19 TGTGCCAGTAGTATCTTCGGGGGGCTTACCTACGAGCAGTACTTC CASSIFGGLTYEQYF
TRBD2 NA TRBJ2-1 TRBV18 TGTGCCAGCTCACCACCGGGACTAGCGGGGGGGCATGAGCAGTTCTTC CASSPPGLAGGHEQFF
TRBD2 NA TRBJ2-1 TRBV3-1/TRBV3-2 TGTGCCAGCAGCCTGACTAGCGGGGGGTTCAATGAGCAGTTCTTC CASSLTSGGFNEQFF
TRBD1 NA TRBJ1-5 TRBV19 TGTGCCAGTAGTATGGGACAGGGCAATCAGCCCCAGCATTTT CASSMGQGNQPQHF
NA NA TRBJ2-5 TRBV5-4 TGTGCCAGCAGCTTGGAGAACAGGGTCGAGGAGACCCAGTACTTC CASSLENRVEETQYF
TRBD1 NA TRBJ1-3 TRBV2 TGTGCCAGCAGTGACAGGGGGCTCCCCCCCATATATTTT CASSDRGLPPIYF
TRBD1 NA TRBJ1-2 TRBV2 TGTGCCAGCCTGACAGGGTCTAACTATGGCTACACCTTC CASLTGSNYGYTF
NA NA TRBJ1-1 TRBV3-1/TRBV3-2 TGTGCCAGCAGCTGGACAGATGATGAAGCTTTCTTT CASSWTDDEAFF
NA NA TRBJ2-1 TRBV6-5 TGTGCCAGCAGCCTCGCCGACAGGAATAATGAGCAGTTCTTC CASSLADRNNEQFF
NA NA TRBJ1-2 TRBV9 TGTGCCAGCAGCGACATCCGACAGACTTATGGCTACACCTTC CASSDIRQTYGYTF
NA NA TRBJ1-3 TRBV5-1 TGCGCCAGCAGCTTGGAGGGGATCCCTGGAAACACCATATATTTT CASSLEGIPGNTIYF
NA medium-sized TRBJ1-1 TRBV18 TGTGCCAGCTCACCACCGACAGCGGGCACTGAAGCTTTCTTT CASSPPTAGTEAFF
NA NA TRBJ2-3 TRBV28 TGTGCCAGCAGTTCCCCAACCCGGACTGGCGCAGATACGCAGTATTTT CASSSPTRTGADTQYF
TRBD1 NA TRBJ1-2 TRBV7-9 TGTGCCAGCAGCTTAGACAGGGGTGGCTATGGCTACACCTTC CASSLDRGGYGYTF
NA NA TRBJ2-1 TRBV3-1/TRBV3-2 TGTGCCAGCAGCCAAGATACCGGGGGACACAATGAGCAGTTCTTC CASSQDTGGHNEQFF
TRBD2 NA TRBJ2-7 TRBV18 TGTGCCAGCTCACCACCGACTGGACTAGGAGGAAAGTACTACGAGCAGTACTTC CASSPPTGLGGKYYEQYF
TRBD1 NA TRBJ1-2 TRBV20-1 TGCAGTGCTAGTCTCCCGACAGGGTGGGAGAGAACTAATGGCTACACCTTC CSASLPTGWERTNGYTF
TRBD1 once TRBJ1-2 TRBV11-2 TGTGCCAGCAGCTTGGACAGGGGAGGGTATGGCTACACCTTC CASSLDRGGYGYTF
TRBD1 NA TRBJ1-3 TRBV5-6 TGTGCCAGCAGCTTGGGACCCGGACAGGGCAACTCTGGAAACACCATATATTTT CASSLGPGQGNSGNTIYF
TRBD1 NA TRBJ1-3 TRBV19 TGTGCCAGTAGTCGGGACAGGGAGTTCACTGGAAACACCATATATTTT CASSRDREFTGNTIYF
NA NA TRBJ2-3 TRBV3-1/TRBV3-2 TGTGCCAGCAACAAGGGGGGGCCTGGCACAGATACGCAGTATTTT CASNKGGPGTDTQYF
NA NA TRBJ2-1 TRBV2 TGTGCCAGCAGTGAAGCGCGCAGGCACTCCTACAATGAGCAGTTCTTC CASSEARRHSYNEQFF
NA NA TRBJ2-3 TRBV2 TGTGCCAGCAGTGGCCCTCGGGGAGATACGCAGTATTTT CASSGPRGDTQYF
NA NA TRBJ1-3 TRBV7-6 TGTGCCAGCAGCCCTACCCGGGGAAACACCATATATTTT CASSPTRGNTIYF
NA once TRBJ2-5 TRBV19 TGTGCCAGTAGGGACAGTGGGGAAGAGACCCAGTACTTC CASRDSGEETQYF
NA NA TRBJ1-6 TRBV6-5 TGTGCCAGCACCCTTACAGGCAGGGAGGGGTCACCCCTCCACTTT CASTLTGREGSPLHF
TRBD1 NA TRBJ1-2 TRBV28 TGTGCCAGCAGTTTATTGATAGACAGGGGCTGTGGCTACACCTTC CASSLLIDRGCGYTF
TRBD2 NA TRBJ2-5 TRBV2 TGTGCCAGCAGACACCCCCTAGCGGGGGGCTCCCGTAGCGAGACCCAGTACTTC CASRHPLAGGSRSETQYF
TRBD1 NA TRBJ2-1 TRBV12-3/TRBV12-4 TGTGCCAGCAGTCACTCATACAGGGGTGAGCAGTTCTTC CASSHSYRGEQFF
NA once TRBJ1-1 TRBV6-5 TGTGCCAGCAGCCGACTCGAGACAGGCACTGAAGCTTTCTTT CASSRLETGTEAFF
NA NA TRBJ1-3 TRBV27 TGTGCCAGCAGTTTCTCGCGGGGAAACACCATATATTTT CASSFSRGNTIYF
NA NA TRBJ1-6 TRBV21-1 TGTGCCAGCAGCAAAGGGGCCCGGGGTCCTAATTCACCCCTCCACTTT CASSKGARGPNSPLHF
TRBD1 NA TRBJ2-3 TRBV5-1 TGCGCCAGCAGCTTGCCGGGACAGGGGCCAGATACGCAGTATTTT CASSLPGQGPDTQYF
NA NA TRBJ1-1 TRBV19 TGTGCCAGTACTACCCCACGGGGCAGGGGAAGCAGTGTGGGCACTGAAGCTTTCTTT CASTTPRGRGSSVGTEAFF
TRBD2 NA TRBJ2-3 TRBV30 TGTGCCTGGCGTGGGGCCGAGGGGATAGCGGGGGGGACAAAAGATACGCAGTATTTT CAWRGAEGIAGGTKDTQYF
TRBD2 once TRBJ2-3 TRBV9 TGTGCCAGCAGCGGGGGACTAGCGGGTGGGACAGATACGCAGTATTTT CASSGGLAGGTDTQYF
TRBD1 NA TRBJ2-1 TRBV7-2 TGTGCCAGCAGCTTGGGGGACAGGGGGGCAAGTGAGCAGTTCTTC CASSLGDRGASEQFF
NA once TRBJ1-6 TRBV5-6 TGTGCCAGCAGCTTGGCCGTCGGTAATTCACCCCTCCACTTT CASSLAVGNSPLHF
NA NA TRBJ1-1 TRBV12-5 TGTGCTAGTGGGCCCGAACAGATAAACACTGAAGCTTTCTTT CASGPEQINTEAFF
TRBD1 NA TRBJ2-3 TRBV7-6 TGTGCCAGCAGCCCCATTATCAAGACAGGGGAGATAGATACGCAGTATTTT CASSPIIKTGEIDTQYF
TRBD1 NA TRBJ1-6 TRBV25-1 TGTGCCAGCACCGAGAAACGGGACAGCTCCTATAATTCACCCCTCCACTTT CASTEKRDSSYNSPLHF
NA NA TRBJ1-5 TRBV5-4 TGTGCCAGCAGCTTGGGAGGGTTAGGGCCCCAGCATTTT CASSLGGLGPQHF
NA NA TRBJ1-2 TRBV20-1 TGCAGTGCTAGACAGAATAATGGCTACACCTTC CSARQNNGYTF
TRBD2 once TRBJ2-1 TRBV19 TGTGCCAGTAGTCCCAGCGGGGGCTTCTCCTACAATGAGCAGTTCTTC CASSPSGGFSYNEQFF
NA NA TRBJ1-4 TRBV3-1/TRBV3-2 TGTGCCAGCAGCCCGGGTCAGTCGATTAATGAAAAACTGTTTTTT CASSPGQSINEKLFF
NA NA TRBJ1-1 TRBV6-1 TGTGCCAGCAGTGAATACAGGAACACTGAAGCTTTCTTT CASSEYRNTEAFF
NA NA TRBJ1-3 TRBV6-5 TGTGCCAGCACCGACAACCCCTCTGGAAACACCATATATTTT CASTDNPSGNTIYF